The 3 T cell receptor beta chains listed next were all sequenced from one sample in a study of chemoradiotherapy in HPV16-positive cancers. Data came from immunoSEQ multiplex PCR; TCRdb stores just in-frame clones and leaves some out. This sample has about 12,000 clones, with 86% found just once. Sequences were derived from blood, sampled from a patient who underwent chemoradiotherapy. The source is a human donor with HPV-associated anogenital cancer.

The chain links TRBV5-6 to TRBJ1-3; D is possibly TRBD1 (5 bases). The CDR3 sequence is 15 residues long. Germline V gene lookup returns CDR1 SGHDT and CDR2 YYEEEE. Trimming removed 0 bases from V and 4 bases from J, with 11 bases in between. The CDR3 DNA sequence: TGTGCCAGCAGCTTGGGCAGGGAAAACGGAAACACCATATATTTT. Amino acids: CASSLGRENGNTIYF.

The rearrangement links TRBV15 to TRBJ2-2, with TRBD1 matching 8 bases. CDR3 length equals 16 residues. Per germline, CDR1 LNHNV and CDR2 YYDKDF (reference sequence). V was pared by 0 bases and J by 8 bases, with 8 bases of the junction left unmatched. CDR3 sequence reads: CATSRDQGARPGELFF. The CDR3 DNA follows: TGTGCCACCAGCAGAGACCAGGGGGCGCGGCCGGGGGAGCTGTTTTTT.

The rearrangement links TRBV5-1 to TRBJ2-2, with TRBD1 identical over 10 bases. Trimming cost V 4 bases and J 6 bases; bases outside gene matches: 9. CDR1 is SGHRS, CDR2 YFSETQ, per germline. The CDR3 is made up of 16 amino acids. The CDR3 here is CASSPGTGVFSGELFF. The CDR3 coding sequence is TGCGCCAGCAGCCCCGGGACAGGGGTATTCTCCGGGGAGCTGTTTTTT. The full variable domain, completed using reference TRBV5-1 and TRBJ2-2, is KAGVTQTPRYLIKTRGQQVTLSCSPISGHRSVSWYQQTPGQGLQFLFEYFSETQRNKGNFPGRFSGRQFSNSRSEMNVSTLELGDSALYLCASSPGTGVFSGELFFGEGSRLTVL.